This T cell receptor (beta chain) comes out of a study of metastatic and nonmetastatic thyroid tumors. On the study more broadly: Patients with malignant and benign thyroid disease provided blood and tumor or nodule tissue, whose repertoires were compared.

Deletions cut 9 bases from V and 2 bases from J, with 13 bases between. The CDR3 extends over 14 amino acids. Patients underwent thyroid surgery, and none had received any treatment before it. TCRdb re-called clones from the PCR reads using MiXCR. The sample lists about 93,000 clones, roughly an eighth occurring once. Study results and limitations: Malignant thyroid tumors reportedly exceeded benign nodules significantly in TCR beta diversity, with the difference appearing in blood and tumor.

This clone was observed many times. Its target is not known. Material for sequencing was blood. The chain joins TRBV12-3 or TRBV12-4 to TRBJ2-2, with a possible D match to TRBD2 (6 bases). The TCR comes from a female donor with papillary thyroid cancer or a benign thyroid nodule (not recorded which). Some clones in this sample may be carry-over from other donors' samples. In DNA, the CDR3 is TGTGCCAGTTTGGGGAGGACCAACACCGGGGAGCTGTTTTTT. This encodes CASLGRTNTGELFF.